The rows below give T cell receptor beta chains drawn from one sample of a study of blood T cells in healthy people across ages. TCRdb processed the 5' RACE reads anew with MiXCR; each CDR3 protein has one entry. The sample carries under 950,000 distinct CDR3 sequences, 22% recorded once. The sequenced sample was blood. These receptors all come from a man between 65 and 80 years old in good health. Both conserved end residues are trimmed from each CDR3. Each record gives: J gene, V gene, clone size, CDR3 protein. A row's size may be missing; if present it is once, few, many or a size class.

j_gene: TRBJ2-5; v_gene: TRBV28; abundance: NA; CDR3aa: ASSNPGTSGGRIPRQETQY
j_gene: TRBJ2-4; v_gene: TRBV6-5; abundance: NA; CDR3aa: ASSSRLSGAKNIQY
j_gene: TRBJ2-5; v_gene: TRBV7-9; abundance: few; CDR3aa: ASSYEGGVQETQY
j_gene: TRBJ2-1; v_gene: TRBV4-3; abundance: many; CDR3aa: ASSQDGNRYNEQF
j_gene: TRBJ2-5; v_gene: TRBV6-2/TRBV6-3; abundance: few; CDR3aa: ASSSRLAGSQETQY
j_gene: TRBJ2-7; v_gene: TRBV21-1; abundance: NA; CDR3aa: ASSKVLAVSYEQY
j_gene: TRBJ1-3; v_gene: TRBV18; abundance: NA; CDR3aa: ASSRDSSYSGNTIY
j_gene: TRBJ1-2; v_gene: TRBV6-5; abundance: few; CDR3aa: ASSPVRDSSLGYT
j_gene: TRBJ1-2; v_gene: TRBV20-1; abundance: many; CDR3aa: SATGQGWHGYT
j_gene: TRBJ1-6; v_gene: TRBV6-6; abundance: few; CDR3aa: ASVSGQENSPLH
j_gene: TRBJ2-6; v_gene: TRBV12-3/TRBV12-4; abundance: many; CDR3aa: ASSQNLGTGANVLT
j_gene: TRBJ2-5; v_gene: TRBV12-3/TRBV12-4; abundance: NA; CDR3aa: ASRTGKGYQETQY
j_gene: TRBJ1-2; v_gene: TRBV14; abundance: NA; CDR3aa: ASSQGQVYGYT
j_gene: TRBJ2-3; v_gene: TRBV12-3/TRBV12-4; abundance: many; CDR3aa: ASSFGAGGSTDTQY
j_gene: TRBJ1-1; v_gene: TRBV12-3/TRBV12-4; abundance: NA; CDR3aa: ASRATGDTEAF
j_gene: TRBJ2-5; v_gene: TRBV2; abundance: NA; CDR3aa: ASSESTGGETQY
j_gene: TRBJ1-1; v_gene: TRBV7-2; abundance: NA; CDR3aa: ASSGGNRGREAS
j_gene: TRBJ2-3; v_gene: TRBV27; abundance: NA; CDR3aa: ASSGDAVTDTQY
j_gene: TRBJ1-5; v_gene: TRBV5-1; abundance: NA; CDR3aa: ASSIGQGGQPQH
j_gene: TRBJ2-5; v_gene: TRBV18; abundance: few; CDR3aa: ASSNQGETQY
j_gene: TRBJ2-3; v_gene: TRBV2; abundance: few; CDR3aa: ASSELLAGGTDTQY
j_gene: TRBJ2-3; v_gene: TRBV7-2; abundance: NA; CDR3aa: ASSRHLAGGTDTQC
j_gene: TRBJ2-7; v_gene: TRBV10-3; abundance: NA; CDR3aa: AISESTVYRETYEQY